The text below deals with one TCR beta chain. Its antigen is unknown. V lost 2 bases, J lost 2 bases, and 11 bases lay in between. This CDR3 region has 16 residues. Per the germline V gene, CDR1 is KGHDR and CDR2 is SFDVKD. The sample belongs to a study of T-cell memory formation after mild COVID-19. About the study: TCR clusters were mostly confined to one donor each. Study-wide results and limits: CM and EM subsets held most contracting CD4+ clones; EMRA held CD8+ ones.

cDNA libraries for TCR alpha and TCR beta, carrying sample barcodes and UMIs, came from 5'RACE with constant-segment primers. TCRdb re-analysed the 5' RACE reads in MiXCR, keeping a single row per CDR3 protein. The sample carries roughly 610,000 distinct CDR3 sequences, roughly 17% recorded once. This sequence joins TRBV24-1 and TRBJ2-2; a weak D match, TRBD1 (6 bases). Sequencing used PBMCs or a T cell subset sorted from them (not recorded which). The source is an adult woman who had mild COVID-19 (a few samples of this study predate the infection). Cell type and time point are not known. In DNA, the CDR3 is TGTGCCACCAGTGATTCCTGGACAGTTAACACCGGGGAGCTGTTTTTT. The encoded protein is CATSDSWTVNTGELFF.